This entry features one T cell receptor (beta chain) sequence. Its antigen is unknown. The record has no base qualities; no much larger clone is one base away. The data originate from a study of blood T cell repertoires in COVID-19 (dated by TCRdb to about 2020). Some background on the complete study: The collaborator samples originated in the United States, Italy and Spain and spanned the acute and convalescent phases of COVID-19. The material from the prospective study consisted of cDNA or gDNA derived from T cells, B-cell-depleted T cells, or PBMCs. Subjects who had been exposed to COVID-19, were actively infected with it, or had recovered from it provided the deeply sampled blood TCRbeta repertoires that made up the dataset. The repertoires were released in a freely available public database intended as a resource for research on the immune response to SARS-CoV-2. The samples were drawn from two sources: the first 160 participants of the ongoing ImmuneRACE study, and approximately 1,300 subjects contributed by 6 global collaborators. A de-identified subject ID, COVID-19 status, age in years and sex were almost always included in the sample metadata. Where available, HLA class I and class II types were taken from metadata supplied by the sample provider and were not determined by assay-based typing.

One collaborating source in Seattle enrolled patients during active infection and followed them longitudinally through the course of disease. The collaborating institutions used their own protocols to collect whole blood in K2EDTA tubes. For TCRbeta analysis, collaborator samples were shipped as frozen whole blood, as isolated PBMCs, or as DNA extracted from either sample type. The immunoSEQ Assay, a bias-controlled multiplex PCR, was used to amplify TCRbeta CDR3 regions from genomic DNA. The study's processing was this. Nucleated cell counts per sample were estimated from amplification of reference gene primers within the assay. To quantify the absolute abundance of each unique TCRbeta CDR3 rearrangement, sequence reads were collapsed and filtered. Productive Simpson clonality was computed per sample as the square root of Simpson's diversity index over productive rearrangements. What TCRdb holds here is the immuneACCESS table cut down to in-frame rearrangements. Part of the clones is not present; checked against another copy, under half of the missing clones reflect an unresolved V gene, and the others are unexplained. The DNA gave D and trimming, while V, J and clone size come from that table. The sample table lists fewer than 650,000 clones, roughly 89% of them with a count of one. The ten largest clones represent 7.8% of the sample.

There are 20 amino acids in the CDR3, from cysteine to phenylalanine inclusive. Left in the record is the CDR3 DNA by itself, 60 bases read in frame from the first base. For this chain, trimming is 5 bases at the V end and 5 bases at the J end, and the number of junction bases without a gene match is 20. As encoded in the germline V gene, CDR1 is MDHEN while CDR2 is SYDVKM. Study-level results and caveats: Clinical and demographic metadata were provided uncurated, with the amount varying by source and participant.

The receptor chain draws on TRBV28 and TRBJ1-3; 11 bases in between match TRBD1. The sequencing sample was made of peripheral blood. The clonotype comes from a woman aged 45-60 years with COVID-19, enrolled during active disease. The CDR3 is CASSPAFRDRGMRMRNTIYF. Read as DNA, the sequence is TGTGCCAGCAGTCCCGCCTTCAGGGACAGGGGGATGAGGATGAGAAACACCATATATTTT. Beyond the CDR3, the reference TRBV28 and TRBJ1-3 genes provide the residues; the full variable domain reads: DVKVTQSSRYLVKRTGEKVFLECVQDMDHENMFWYRQDPGLGLRLIYFSYDVKMKEKGDIPEGYSVSREKKERFSLILESASTNQTSMYLCASSPAFRDRGMRMRNTIYFGEGSWLTVV.